The next 28 T cell receptor beta chains were all read from a single sample in a study of blood T cells in healthy people across ages (dated by TCRdb to between 2015 and 2016). Library creation used 5' RACE. The run used an Illumina HiSeq 2500. A second PCR of roughly 7 to 11 cycles was performed with a sample-barcoded 5' primer and a J-beta primer mix. The public reads were quality trimmed at Q25 with fastp and then assembled into clones with MiXCR by TCRdb, keeping productive beta chains. Rows matching on CDR3 protein sequence are summarized as one entry with the most common DNA and genes. Within this sample are about 1.8 million distinct CDR3 sequences, with around 48% of them counted one time only. Less than 2.5% of the sample belongs to the ten largest clones. Sequenced: blood. Receptors originate from a woman in her thirties or forties in good health.

The chain is built from TRBV6-2 or TRBV6-3 and TRBJ1-2; unclear D gene. In germline, CDR1 is MNHEY, CDR2 SVGEGT. The V end lost 0 bases, the J end lost 8 bases, and 10 bases lay between the germline ends. The CDR3 sequence is 13 residues long. CDR3 amino acids: CASSYSTLGGYTF. CDR3 sequence (DNA): TGTGCCAGCAGTTACTCCACATTGGGCGGCTACACCTTC.

With respect to this clonotype: One junction end does not reproduce the germline sequence, and a read error may be involved. This sequence joins TRBV25-1 and TRBJ1-1, with no clear D. The CDR3 runs to 12 residues. Germline assignment: CDR1 MGHDK and CDR2 SYGVNS. The DNA of the CDR3 is TGCGCCAGCAGGAAGGGATACACTGAAGCTTTCTTT. Amino acids: CASRKGYTEAFF.

The chain joins TRBV29-1 to TRBJ1-2; TRBD1 aligns across 7 bases. Germline lookup yields CDR1 SQVTM and CDR2 ANQGSEA. The V gene end was trimmed by 6 bases and the J gene end by 3 bases; junction bases not matched to a gene: 4. The CDR3 runs 12 residues. The CDR3 coding sequence is TGCAGCGTAGCCAGGGGGGACTATGGCTACACCTTC. This translates into CSVARGDYGYTF.

This chain links TRBV20-1 with TRBJ1-2, with D possibly TRBD1 on 5 matching bases. This CDR3 spans 13 amino acids. The germline V and J ends were trimmed by 6 bases and 8 bases, with 19 bases remaining between them. Germline CDR1 and CDR2: DFQATT and SNEGSKA (reference sequence). CDR3 sequence: CSAPPGLTGGYTF. CDR3 DNA sequence: TGCAGTGCCCCACCAGGGTTAACTGGGGGCTACACCTTC.

There are a few counts of this clonotype. This chain links TRBV5-1 with TRBJ2-1; TRBD2 matches at 7 bases. Unmatched junction bases numbered 10, after V lost 3 bases and J lost 7 bases. CDR1 is SGHRS, CDR2 YFSETQ, per germline. This CDR3 has 15 residues. The CDR3 bases are TGCGCCAGCAGCTCACGACAGCCGGGGGGTAATGAGCAGTTCTTC. Residues: CASSSRQPGGNEQFF.

This clonotype was seen many times. In DNA form, the CDR3 reads TGCGCCAGCAGCCAAGGGGGGGGGCCCTACGAGCAGTACTTC. It is translated as CASSQGGGPYEQYF. V and J are TRBV4-1 and TRBJ2-7; D is possibly TRBD2 (7 bases). V lost 1 base and J 2 bases, leaving 9 bases between the germline ends. Germline V gene data show CDR1 as MGHRA and CDR2 as YSYEKL. The CDR3 is 14 amino acids.

V and J are TRBV6-5 and TRBJ1-2; a weak D match, TRBD1 (5 bases). V dropped 0 bases and J dropped 8 bases, with 10 bases sitting between them. This CDR3 has 13 amino acids. The germline CDR1 and CDR2 sequences are MNHEY and SVGAGI. The CDR3 loop reads CASSYSGRDGYTF. The CDR3 DNA reads TGTGCCAGCAGTTACTCGGGCAGGGACGGCTACACCTTC.

This chain links TRBV5-1 with TRBJ2-2; D call uncertain. There are 12 residues in the CDR3. CDR1 is SGHRS and CDR2 is YFSETQ in the germline V gene. Trimming pared 1 base from V and 7 bases from J, leaving 5 bases between. DNA of the CDR3: TGCGCCAGCAGCTTGACGTTCGGGGAGCTGTTTTTT. It is translated as CASSLTFGELFF.

In this sample, this clonotype turned up once. This chain uses TRBV7-9 with TRBJ2-4; 8 bases match TRBD2. V lost 2 bases and J lost 0; bases outside the gene matches: 12. This CDR3 region has 19 residues. Germline V gene sequence: CDR1 SEHNR, CDR2 FQNEAQ (reference sequence). This CDR3 is CASSLFRRGVTLAKNIQYF. The CDR3 DNA sequence: TGTGCCAGCAGCTTATTTCGGCGGGGGGTTACACTAGCCAAAAACATTCAGTACTTC.

This clonotype has at least ten counts. The chain employs TRBV7-2 and TRBJ1-2; D unresolved. Trimming took 5 bases from V and 4 from J, leaving 8 bases between them. The CDR3 is made up of 12 amino acids. Germline-derived CDR1 and CDR2 are SGHTA and FQGNSA. DNA for the CDR3: TGTGCCAGCAGCCAGAACACCTATGGCTACACCTTC. Its translation is CASSQNTYGYTF.

This chain connects TRBV5-6 to TRBJ2-5; 8 nucleotides align to TRBD1. V was pared by 6 bases and J by 4 bases, with 5 bases of the junction left unmatched. CDR1 and CDR2 from the germline V gene are SGHDT and YYEEEE. This CDR3 is 13 amino acids long. CDR3 in DNA: TGTGCCAGCACCGCGGACAGGGCAGAGACCCAGTACTTC. It is translated as CASTADRAETQYF. Full variable domain (outside the CDR3, taken from reference TRBV5-6 and TRBJ2-5): DAGVTQSPTHLIKTRGQQVTLRCSPKSGHDTVSWYQQALGQGPQFIFQYYEEEERQRGNFPDRFSGHQFPNYSSELNVNALLLGDSALYLCASTADRAETQYFGPGTRLLVL.

The chain is built from TRBV7-2 and TRBJ1-2; 8 bases match TRBD1. The J segment lost 7 bases and the V segment lost 5 bases, leaving 12 bases of the junction unmatched. The length of the CDR3 is 15 residues. The V gene's germline CDR1 is SGHTA and CDR2 FQGNSA. CDR3 DNA: TGTGCCAGCAGCCTTGGACAGGGTCTGCTTAGTGGCTACACCTTC. Residues: CASSLGQGLLSGYTF.

CDR3 nucleotide sequence: TGTGCCAGCAGTTACTGGGATCCGGGGCACAATGAGCAGTACTTC. Its protein product is CASSYWDPGHNEQYF. The chain links TRBV6-2 or TRBV6-3 to TRBJ2-7; TRBD1 or TRBD2 may be the D gene (5 bases each). The CDR3 runs 15 residues. Germline V gives CDR1 MNHEY, CDR2 SVGEGT. Trimming removed 1 base from V and 7 bases from J, with 17 bases in between.

A few counts support this clonotype. The CDR3, as DNA: TGTGCCAGCAGCTTAGGACTAGCGGGGCGCGATACGCAGTATTTT. This gives the protein CASSLGLAGRDTQYF. The V call is TRBV7-2, the J call TRBJ2-3; 11 bases fit TRBD2. Trimming removed 1 base from V and 6 bases from J; junction bases left unmatched: 3. CDR1 is SGHTA, CDR2 FQGNSA, per germline. This CDR3 region has 15 residues.

This clonotype has a single count. The chain couples TRBV4-3 to TRBJ2-3, with 11 nucleotides matching TRBD2. Germline V gene data show CDR1 as LGHNA and CDR2 as YSLEER. The V segment lost 0 bases and the J segment 8 bases; nucleotides outside the gene matches: 16. The CDR3 totals 19 residues. CDR3 loop: CASSQELAGAEGGVATQYF. CDR3 bases: TGCGCCAGCAGCCAAGAACTAGCGGGGGCCGAAGGCGGGGTTGCTACGCAGTATTTT.

This rearrangement joins TRBV11-3 to TRBJ2-5, with D tentatively TRBD1 (6 bases). Trimming took 4 bases from V and 5 from J, leaving 20 bases between them. There are 16 residues in the CDR3. Germline CDR1 reads SGHNT; CDR2 reads YENEEA. The CDR3 nucleotides are TGTGCCAGCAGCTACAGGGAACTCGGCCGGGCGGAGACCCAGTACTTC. Translation: CASSYRELGRAETQYF.

The chain links TRBV20-1 to TRBJ1-5, with D maybe TRBD1 (5 bases). Looked up from germline, CDR1 is DFQATT and CDR2 is SNEGSKA (reference sequence). With 1 base removed from V and 5 bases from J, the gap between germline ends came to 21 bases. The CDR3 runs to 17 residues. The DNA of the CDR3 is TGCAGTGCTAGAGCCCTAATCCTACAGGAGACGGATCAGCCCCAGCATTTT. Its translation is CSARALILQETDQPQHF.

The sample holds a few counts of this clonotype. V is TRBV10-3 and J is TRBJ2-2; no definite D call. Germline CDR1 reads ENHRY; CDR2 reads SYGVKD. The germline V and J ends were trimmed by 6 bases and 5 bases, with 4 bases remaining between them. This CDR3 is built from 11 residues. CDR3 sequence: CAISKTGELFF. For the CDR3, the DNA is TGTGCCATCAGCAAAACCGGGGAGCTGTTTTTT.

The genes are TRBV27 and TRBJ2-4; D is ambiguous. Germline lookup yields CDR1 MNHEY and CDR2 SMNVEV (reference sequence). The V and J ends lost 7 bases and 6 bases respectively, with 10 bases between them. This CDR3 is 12 amino acids long. The CDR3 is CASISHTNIQYF. CDR3 DNA: TGTGCCAGCATCAGTCACACAAACATTCAGTACTTC.

The chain combines TRBV28 with TRBJ2-5; TRBD2 matches 10 bases. After removal of 4 bases from V and 11 bases from J, the junction contained 16 bases not matched to a gene. Germline assignment: CDR1 MDHEN and CDR2 SYDVKM. This CDR3 spans 16 amino acids. The CDR3 sequence: CASSSLSGGAYNEQYF. CDR3 nucleotides: TGTGCCAGCAGTTCCCTAAGCGGGGGGGCCTACAATGAGCAGTACTTC.

This clonotype was detected only a few times. The V call is TRBV2, the J call TRBJ1-5; D ambiguous. Germline CDR1 and CDR2: SNHLY and FYNNEI. V shed 3 bases and J shed 4 bases, with 7 bases lying between them. The CDR3 runs to 13 residues. CDR3 sequence: CASSEGRNQPQHF. The CDR3 DNA reads as TGTGCCAGCAGTGAGGGCAGAAATCAGCCCCAGCATTTT.

On this clonotype: One end of the junction fails to match germline, which may point to a read error. This chain links TRBV28 with TRBJ2-7; 8 positions agree with TRBD1. From germline, CDR1 is MDHEN and CDR2 SYDVKM. CDR3 length: 16 residues. CDR3 loop: CAGSLLDRVTSYEQYF. The CDR3 nucleotides read TGTGCCGGCAGCTTACTGGACAGGGTGACCTCCTACGAGCAGTACTTC.

This clonotype has a handful of counts. This rearrangement joins TRBV7-2 to TRBJ1-2, with D possibly matching TRBD1 (5 bases). Between the trimmed V and J ends, which lost 3 bases and 7 bases, there was a span of 15 bases. This CDR3 is 14 amino acids long. CDR1 SGHTA and CDR2 FQGNSA come from the germline V gene. The CDR3 nucleotides read TGTGCCAGCAGCTTTGGTTCGTCAGGGACTGGCTACACCTTC. Protein sequence: CASSFGSSGTGYTF.

This clonotype was picked up a small number of times. The V call is TRBV4-1, the J call TRBJ2-5; D perhaps matches TRBD1 (5 bases). Between the trimmed V and J ends, which lost 2 bases and 4 bases, there was a span of 23 bases. The CDR3 has 18 residues. Germline lookup yields CDR1 MGHRA and CDR2 YSYEKL. Here the CDR3 reads CASSQQRSTALTGETQYF. For the CDR3, the DNA is TGCGCCAGCAGCCAACAACGGTCGACAGCCCTTACGGGAGAGACCCAGTACTTC.

The chain joins TRBV13 to TRBJ1-2; possible D gene TRBD1, 5 bases. The CDR3 is made up of 16 amino acids. Looked up from germline, CDR1 is PRHDT and CDR2 is FYEKMQ (reference sequence). Trimming pared 3 bases from V and 0 bases from J, leaving 14 bases between. The CDR3 here is CASSFSTDGANYGYTF. CDR3 nucleotides: TGTGCCAGCAGCTTCTCGACAGATGGAGCTAACTATGGCTACACCTTC.

This CDR3 is CASSTRTGSGELFF. Written as DNA, the CDR3 is TGTGCCAGCAGCACCCGAACGGGCAGCGGGGAGCTGTTTTTT. The rearrangement uses TRBV6-5 and TRBJ2-2; the D is unclear. The CDR3 extends over 14 amino acids. Germline values: CDR1 MNHEY, CDR2 SVGAGI. V was clipped by 6 bases and J by 7 bases, with 15 bases between them.

The chain combines TRBV6-2 or TRBV6-3 with TRBJ1-2, with D unresolved. CDR1 MNHEY and CDR2 SVGEGT come from the germline V gene. With 0 bases removed from V and 7 bases from J, the gap between germline ends came to 21 bases. The CDR3 runs 17 residues. CDR3 bases: TGTGCCAGCAGTTACTCAACGGAGATAGGACGTCCTAGTGGCTACACCTTC. Its protein product is CASSYSTEIGRPSGYTF.

This clonotype showed up just a few times. V gene TRBV15 combines with J gene TRBJ2-1, with D unresolved. Germline-derived CDR1 and CDR2 are LNHNV and YYDKDF (reference sequence). V lost 3 bases to trimming and J lost 14 bases, with 14 bases between them. The CDR3 sequence is 12 residues long. Written as DNA, the CDR3 is TGTGCCACCAGCAGGGTAGACAAGCTCAAGTTCTTC. Translating it yields CATSRVDKLKFF.